This is a list of T cell receptor beta chains from one sample in a study of blood T cell repertoires in COVID-19. Repertoires were generated with immunoSEQ multiplex PCR, while TCRdb's copy carries only in-frame clones and drops some. The table lists some 160,000 clones, about 85% of them singletons, with 8% in the top ten. The sample consisted of PBMCs or T cells enriched from blood (not recorded which). The receptor set was obtained from a woman between 45 and 65 years old who had recovered from COVID-19. CDR3s include the opening cysteine and the closing phenylalanine or tryptophan. A D gene is named only where the DNA matches it firmly. Clone size is shown for a subset of rows, as once, few, many or a class of expanded clone.

>TRBV2|-|TRBD2|TRBJ2-5
CASRATSGAPQETQYF
TGTGCCAGCAGAGCGACTAGCGGGGCCCCTCAAGAGACCCAGTACTTC
>TRBV4-2|-|TRBD1|TRBJ2-2
CASSQDTRGRSTGELFF
TGTGCCAGCAGCCAAGATACGAGGGGGCGGAGCACCGGGGAGCTGTTTTTT
>TRBV28|-|-|TRBJ2-2
CASSLGPGELFF
TGTGCCAGCAGTTTAGGGCCCGGGGAGCTGTTTTTT
>TRBV11-3|-|-|TRBJ2-2
CASSQENTGELFF
TGTGCCAGCAGCCAGGAAAACACCGGGGAGCTGTTTTTT
>TRBV7-9|-|-|TRBJ1-2
CASSLTQPDGYTF
TGTGCCAGCAGCTTAACACAGCCCGATGGCTACACCTTC
>TRBV5-1|-|-|TRBJ2-3
CARWTSCTDTQYF
TGCGCCAGATGGACATCCTGCACAGATACGCAGTATTTT
>TRBV21-1|few|-|TRBJ1-4
CATSPQRGNEKLFF
TGTGCCACCTCCCCACAGAGGGGGAATGAAAAACTGTTTTTT
>TRBV10-3|-|-|TRBJ2-6
CAISARAGANVLTF
TGTGCCATCAGTGCCCGAGCCGGGGCCAACGTCCTGACTTTC
>TRBV29-1|-|TRBD2|TRBJ2-2
CSVEGSAGATGELFF
TGCAGCGTCGAAGGTTCGGCGGGAGCCACCGGGGAGCTGTTTTTT
>TRBV5-6|-|TRBD2|TRBJ2-7
CASSSTPSGGFYEQYF
TGTGCCAGCAGCTCAACTCCTAGCGGGGGCTTCTACGAGCAGTACTTC
>TRBV10-3|-|-|TRBJ1-2
CAIDTGNTNYGYTF
TGTGCCATCGATACAGGGAACACTAACTATGGCTACACCTTC
>TRBV27|-|-|TRBJ1-1
CASSLIRGTEAFF
TGTGCCAGCAGTTTGATCAGGGGTACTGAAGCTTTCTTT
>TRBV29-1|-|TRBD1|TRBJ1-1
CSVNRGDTEAFF
TGCAGCGTTAACAGGGGGGACACTGAAGCTTTCTTT
>TRBV28|-|TRBD2|TRBJ2-1
CASSFPGLAGGEQFF
TGTGCCAGCAGTTTTCCGGGACTAGCGGGAGGTGAGCAGTTCTTC
>TRBV12-5|-|-|TRBJ1-4
CASGQQGATNEKLFF
TGTGCTAGTGGCCAACAGGGAGCCACTAATGAAAAACTGTTTTTT
>TRBV7-3|-|-|TRBJ1-6
CASSLIGDSNSPLHF
TGTGCCAGCAGCTTAATTGGGGACTCGAATTCACCCCTCCACTTT
>TRBV3-1/TRBV3-2|-|-|TRBJ2-7
CASSQVYQVSYEQYF
TGTGCCAGCAGCCAAGTATATCAGGTATCCTACGAGCAGTACTTC
>TRBV29-1|-|TRBD1|TRBJ1-1
CSVQGHTEAFF
TGCAGCGTACAGGGGCACACTGAAGCTTTCTTT
>TRBV10-3|-|-|TRBJ2-5
CAISESGLQETQYF
TGTGCCATCAGTGAGTCGGGCCTTCAAGAGACCCAGTACTTC
>TRBV5-1|-|-|TRBJ2-6
CASSSILSGANVLTF
TGCGCCAGCAGCTCCATACTCTCTGGGGCCAACGTCCTGACTTTC
>TRBV28|once|-|TRBJ1-2
CASSLSQRGYTF
TGTGCCAGCAGTTTAAGCCAGCGTGGCTACACCTTC
>TRBV7-9|-|-|TRBJ1-2
CASSRDQRNYGYTF
TGTGCCAGCAGCAGGGACCAGAGGAACTATGGCTACACCTTC
>TRBV19|-|-|TRBJ2-7
CASRRGFEQYF
TGTGCCAGTAGACGGGGGTTCGAGCAGTACTTC
>TRBV28|-|-|TRBJ1-2
CASSSRPPNYGYTF
TGTGCCAGCAGTTCCAGGCCCCCCAACTATGGCTACACCTTC
>TRBV4-3|-|-|TRBJ2-2
CASSRGLTNTGELFF
TGCGCCAGCAGCCGGGGACTTACGAACACCGGGGAGCTGTTTTTT
>TRBV28|few|TRBD1|TRBJ2-7
CASSLSLDRSYEQYF
TGTGCCAGCAGTTTAAGTTTGGACAGGTCCTACGAGCAGTACTTC
>TRBV29-1|-|-|TRBJ1-5
CSVNQGYNQPQHF
TGCAGCGTAAACCAGGGGTACAATCAGCCCCAGCATTTT